This paragraph reports one TCR beta chain. The antigen is undetermined. With 60 Vbeta and 13 Jbeta primers, the PCR was carried out. Data came from immunoSEQ multiplex PCR; TCRdb stores just in-frame clones and leaves some out. Of some 150,000 clones in the sample, around 85% were seen once. This sample is drawn from a study of cytomegalovirus exposure and HLA in healthy donors. General study results and limits: The study reported that TCR beta sequences accurately predicted HLA-A and HLA-B alleles in most subjects.

Healthy donors of bone marrow made up the group. There are 14 residues in the CDR3. Trimming at V came to 1 base and at J to 6 bases, leaving 6 bases not matched to a gene. Germline-derived CDR1 and CDR2 are SGHTA and FQGNSA. The sequence was collected from a man aged 40-49 years in good health and CMV-seronegative. This chain joins TRBV7-2 and TRBJ2-7; 7 bases line up with TRBD2. The specimen sequenced was PBMCs. CDR3 protein: CASSLDWGLTEQYF. The CDR3, as DNA: TGTGCCAGCAGCTTAGATTGGGGACTAACCGAGCAGTACTTC.